This T cell receptor (beta chain) was retrieved from a study of T cells in Graves' hyperthyroidism and ophthalmopathy. Turning to the study itself: Peripheral blood collection took place at initial diagnosis, before any treatment.

This clonotype was detected only a few times. This CDR3 contains 16 residues. Trimming at V came to 5 bases and at J to 9 bases, leaving 13 bases not matched to a gene. The germline V gene encodes CDR1 SEHNR and CDR2 FQNEAQ (reference sequence). RNA transcripts provided the source from which TCR beta CDR3 regions were amplified. HTBI primers were the set used in a first-round RT-PCR of the TCR CDR3. TCRdb analysed the multiplex PCR reads with MiXCR anew, one entry per CDR3 protein. The table shows about 590,000 distinct CDR3 sequences, with less than 20% occurring only once. Graves' hyperthyroidism was deemed stable absent ophthalmopathy progression within 18 months.

Material for sequencing was blood. This TCR derives from a woman aged 25 to 39 with Graves' hyperthyroidism. This chain uses TRBV7-9 with TRBJ2-1; the match to TRBD2 covers 10 bases. The CDR3 sequence: CASSKKGASGSLEQFF. In DNA, the CDR3 is TGTGCCAGCAGCAAAAAGGGGGCTAGCGGGAGCCTTGAGCAGTTCTTC.